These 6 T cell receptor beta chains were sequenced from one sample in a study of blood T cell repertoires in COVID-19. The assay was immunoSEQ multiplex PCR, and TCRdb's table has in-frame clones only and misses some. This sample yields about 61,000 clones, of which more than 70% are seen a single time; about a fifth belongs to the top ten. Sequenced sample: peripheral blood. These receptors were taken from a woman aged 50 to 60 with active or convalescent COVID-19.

The CDR3 protein is CASSEWGEGRKLFF. In DNA, the CDR3 is TGTGCCAGCAGTGAATGGGGGGAGGGGAGAAAACTGTTTTTT. The rearrangement uses TRBV25-1 and TRBJ1-4; D possibly corresponds to TRBD1 (5 bases). Germline lookup yields CDR1 MGHDK and CDR2 SYGVNS. Trimming cost V 1 base and J 10 bases, with 13 bases left between them. The CDR3 contains 14 residues.

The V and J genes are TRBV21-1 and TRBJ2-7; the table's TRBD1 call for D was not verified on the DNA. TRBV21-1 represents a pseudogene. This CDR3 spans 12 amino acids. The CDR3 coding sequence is TGTGCTGGTACCAGGGGCTCCTACGAGCAGTACTTC. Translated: CAGTRGSYEQYF.

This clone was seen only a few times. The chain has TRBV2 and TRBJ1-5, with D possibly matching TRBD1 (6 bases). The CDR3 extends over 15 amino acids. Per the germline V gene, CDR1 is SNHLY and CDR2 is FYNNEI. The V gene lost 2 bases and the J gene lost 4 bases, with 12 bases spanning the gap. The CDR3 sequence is CASSELGALNQPQHF. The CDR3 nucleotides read TGTGCCAGCAGTGAACTGGGGGCTCTTAATCAGCCCCAGCATTTT. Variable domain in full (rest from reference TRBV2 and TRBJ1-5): EPEVTQTPSHQVTQMGQEVILRCVPISNHLYFYWYRQILGQKVEFLVSFYNNEISEKSEIFDDQFSVERPDGSNFTLKIRSTKLEDSAMYFCASSELGALNQPQHFGDGTRLSIL.

The CDR3 sequence is CASSVQGREGNTIYF. CDR3 coding DNA: TGTGCCAGCAGCGTACAGGGGAGAGAGGGAAACACCATATATTTT. J is TRBJ1-3 and V is TRBV9, with a possible D match to TRBD1 (6 bases). The V end lost 1 base, the J end lost 4 bases, and 12 bases lay between the germline ends. CDR1 is SGDLS, CDR2 YYNGEE, per germline. This CDR3 is built from 15 residues. Supplemented by reference TRBV9 and TRBJ1-3, the full variable domain reads DSGVTQTPKHLITATGQRVTLRCSPRSGDLSVYWYQQSLDQGLQFLIQYYNGEERAKGNILERFSAQQFPDLHSELNLSSLELGDSALYFCASSVQGREGNTIYFGEGSWLTVV.

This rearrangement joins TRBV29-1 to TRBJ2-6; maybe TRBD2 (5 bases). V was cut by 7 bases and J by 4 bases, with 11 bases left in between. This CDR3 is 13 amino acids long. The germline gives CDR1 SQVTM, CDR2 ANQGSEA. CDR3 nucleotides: TGCAGCGCCCGCGGGCCCGGGGCCAACGTCCTGACTTTC. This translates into CSARGPGANVLTF. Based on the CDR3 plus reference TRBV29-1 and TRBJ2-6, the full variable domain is SAVISQKPSRDICQRGTSLTIQCQVDSQVTMMFWYRQQPGQSLTLIATANQGSEATYESGFVIDKFPISRPNLTFSTLTVSNMSPEDSSIYLCSARGPGANVLTFGAGSRLTVL.

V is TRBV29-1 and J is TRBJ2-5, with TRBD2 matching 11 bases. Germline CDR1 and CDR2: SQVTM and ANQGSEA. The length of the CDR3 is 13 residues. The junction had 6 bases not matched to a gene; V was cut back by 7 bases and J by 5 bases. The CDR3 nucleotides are TGCAGCGCCCCAACTAGCGGGAGCGAGACCCAGTACTTC. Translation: CSAPTSGSETQYF.